Listed here are 20 T cell receptor beta chains from one sample, sequenced in a study of blood T cell repertoires in COVID-19. Here immunoSEQ multiplex PCR was the method, and the copy in TCRdb shows in-frame clones only, minus some. The sample has 200,000 to 250,000 clones; 70% to 90% are singletons. Sample: peripheral blood. The receptors originated from a woman between 45 and 65 years old with acute or convalescent COVID-19.

The chain is built from TRBV4-2 and TRBJ1-2; D is unclear. Germline assignment: CDR1 LGHNA and CDR2 YNFKEQ. V was cut by 0 bases and J by 3 bases, with 5 bases left in between. This CDR3 has 13 amino acids. CDR3 nucleotides: TGTGCCAGCAGCCAAGAGGCATACTATGGCTACACCTTC. As protein: CASSQEAYYGYTF.

This clone showed up just once. The chain carries TRBV19 and TRBJ2-3; 12 nucleotides align to TRBD2. The V and J ends lost 4 bases and 2 bases, in that order; junction bases with no gene match: 7. The germline CDR1 and CDR2 sequences are LNHDA and SQIVND (reference sequence). CDR3 size: 17 residues. The CDR3 DNA sequence: TGTGCCAGTAGTACAGGGACTAGCGGGTACCCCACAGATACGCAGTATTTT. Residues: CASSTGTSGYPTDTQYF.

Regarding this clone: The germline gene is not matched at one end of the junction; a read error may be the cause. The CDR3, as DNA: TGTGCCATCAGTCAGGACAGAGTGAAAAACATTCAGTACTTC. It codes for CAISQDRVKNIQYF. The gene calls are TRBV6-2 or TRBV6-3 and TRBJ2-4; weak D call: TRBD1 (6 bases). CDR1 and CDR2 from the germline V gene are MNHEY and SVGEGT. CDR3 length equals 14 residues.

The chain is built from TRBV29-1 and TRBJ2-7, with 7 bases matching TRBD2. V shed 5 bases and J 2 bases; nucleotides not matched to a gene: 6. Germline CDR1 reads SQVTM; CDR2 reads ANQGSEA. This CDR3 region has 13 residues. The CDR3 here is CSVSGGGAYEQYF. CDR3 in DNA: TGCAGCGTTTCCGGTGGGGGGGCCTACGAGCAGTACTTC.

DNA of the CDR3: TGTGCCTGGAGTGCGCCGACTAGCGGAAATCGGGGCTACGAGCAGTACTTC. This gives the protein CAWSAPTSGNRGYEQYF. The V gene is TRBV30, the J gene TRBJ2-7, with 9 positions matching TRBD2. The germline V gene has CDR1 GTSNPN and CDR2 SVGIG (reference sequence). Losses at the gene ends were 1 base for V and 3 bases for J; bases not matched to a gene: 13. The CDR3 length is 17 residues.

This sequence joins TRBV11-2 and TRBJ2-2; D is ambiguous. The V gene lost 0 bases and the J gene lost 4 bases, with 12 bases spanning the gap. The CDR3 contains 16 residues. Germline-derived CDR1 and CDR2 are SGHAT and FQNNGV. This chain's CDR3 is CASSLEAFTSTGELFF. The CDR3 nucleotides are TGTGCCAGCAGCTTAGAGGCCTTTACCAGCACCGGGGAGCTGTTTTTT.

The rearrangement uses TRBV20-1 and TRBJ2-7; D is perhaps TRBD2 (5 bases). CDR1 and CDR2 (germline): DFQATT, SNEGSKA (reference sequence). This CDR3 spans 11 amino acids. The CDR3 bases are TGCAGCTGGGCGGGTACCTACGAGCAGTACTTC. It specifies CSWAGTYEQYF.

For the CDR3, the DNA is TGCGCCAGCAGCCAAGATCTCGGACAGGTTGATGGCTACACCTTC. Protein product: CASSQDLGQVDGYTF. The rearrangement joins TRBV4-3 to TRBJ1-2; 7 bases agree with TRBD1. The CDR3 loop spans 15 amino acids. J lost 6 bases, V lost 0 bases, and 7 bases had no gene match. Germline assignment: CDR1 LGHNA and CDR2 YSLEER.

The chain combines TRBV10-2 with TRBJ1-4; tentative D call: TRBD1 (6 bases). V was cut by 7 bases and J by 7 bases, with 10 bases left in between. Germline CDR1 WSHSY, CDR2 SAAADI. The CDR3 is made up of 12 amino acids. CDR3 sequence (DNA): TGCGCCAGCAAACAGGGTCGTGAAAAACTGTTTTTT. Translated: CASKQGREKLFF.

The chain uses TRBV3-1 (or the pseudogene TRBV3-2) and TRBJ2-2; the D gene is possibly TRBD1 (5 bases). CDR1 LGHDT and CDR2 YNNKEL come from the germline V gene (reference sequence). V lost 2 bases, J lost 6 bases, and 10 bases lay in between. The CDR3 is 14 amino acids. The CDR3 spells CASSQWAGPGELFF. CDR3 DNA sequence: TGTGCCAGCAGCCAATGGGCAGGGCCCGGGGAGCTGTTTTTT.

In this sample, this clone turned up once. This sequence joins TRBV27 and TRBJ1-1, with D hard to call. CDR1 is MNHEY and CDR2 is SMNVEV in the germline V gene (reference sequence). Trimming stripped 3 bases from V and 4 bases from J, with 12 bases between. This CDR3 has 14 amino acids. The DNA for the CDR3 is TGTGCCAGCAGTTTTCGAGGAGAGGGCACTGAAGCTTTCTTT. Translated: CASSFRGEGTEAFF.

V is TRBV7-8 and J is TRBJ2-2; D may be TRBD2 (6 bases). Germline V lookup: CDR1 SGHVS, CDR2 FQNEAQ. Trimming cost V 1 base and J 7 bases, with 13 bases left between them. This CDR3 has 15 amino acids. CDR3 sequence reads: CASSLVGRFGGELFF. As DNA, the CDR3 is TGTGCCAGCAGCTTAGTAGGGAGGTTTGGCGGGGAGCTGTTTTTT.

The chain uses TRBV6-5 and TRBJ1-2; 7 positions match TRBD1. V dropped 10 bases and J dropped 1; count of bases not matched to a gene: 12. The CDR3 loop spans 15 amino acids. Germline assignment: CDR1 MNHEY and CDR2 SVGAGI. In DNA, the CDR3 is TGTGCCACCGGGGCCGGACAGGTTATTAACTATGGCTACACCTTC. Translation: CATGAGQVINYGYTF.

V and J are TRBV5-1 and TRBJ2-1, with D hard to call. This CDR3 spans 16 amino acids. The V and J ends lost 2 bases and 0 bases respectively, with 12 bases between them. Per germline, CDR1 SGHRS and CDR2 YFSETQ. The DNA for the CDR3 is TGCGCCAGCAGCTTTGCTCCTGCTAGCTCCTACAATGAGCAGTTCTTC. Translated: CASSFAPASSYNEQFF. Supplemented by reference TRBV5-1 and TRBJ2-1, the full variable domain reads KAGVTQTPRYLIKTRGQQVTLSCSPISGHRSVSWYQQTPGQGLQFLFEYFSETQRNKGNFPGRFSGRQFSNSRSEMNVSTLELGDSALYLCASSFAPASSYNEQFFGPGTRLTVL.

This chain connects TRBV5-8 to TRBJ1-5; 7 nucleotides line up with TRBD1. The CDR3 is 13 residues long. V trimming: 4 bases; J trimming: 4 bases; junction bases outside the gene matches: 2. Germline loops: CDR1 SGHTS, CDR2 YDEGEE. The CDR3 spells CASSVTGNQPQHF. The DNA for the CDR3 is TGTGCCAGCAGCGTGACAGGGAATCAGCCCCAGCATTTT.

This chain's CDR3 is CASSEAWDRGWYEQYF. The CDR3 DNA follows: TGTGCCAGCAGTGAAGCGTGGGACAGGGGGTGGTACGAGCAGTACTTC. The V call is TRBV2, the J call TRBJ2-7; TRBD1 matches 11 bases. Germline values: CDR1 SNHLY, CDR2 FYNNEI. CDR3 size: 16 residues. V trimming: 0 bases; J trimming: 4 bases; junction bases outside the gene matches: 5.

The gene calls are TRBV5-1 and TRBJ2-2; D is possibly TRBD2 (5 bases). Germline V lookup: CDR1 SGHRS, CDR2 YFSETQ. The CDR3 totals 16 residues. Trimming took 1 base from V and 4 from J, leaving 14 bases between them. The CDR3 nucleotides read TGCGCCAGCAGCTTGAGAAGCGGAGAACGCACCGGGGAGCTGTTTTTT. This translates into CASSLRSGERTGELFF.

Here the CDR3 reads CASSQGSSGARGELFF. In DNA, the CDR3 is TGTGCCAGCAGCCAGGGGTCTAGCGGGGCGCGTGGGGAGCTGTTTTTT. This chain joins TRBV3-1 (or the pseudogene TRBV3-2) and TRBJ2-2, with 9 bases aligning to TRBD2. The CDR3 has 16 residues. Germline values: CDR1 LGHDT, CDR2 YNNKEL (reference sequence). Trimming cost V 3 bases and J 8 bases; bases outside gene matches: 10.

This clone came up a few times. This rearrangement joins TRBV10-2 to TRBJ2-7; 10 bases align to TRBD1. CDR1 and CDR2 (germline): WSHSY, SAAADI. V lost 8 bases, J lost 2 bases, and 6 bases stayed unmatched. CDR3 length: 14 residues. In DNA, the CDR3 is TGCGCCAGCGGAGGGACAGGGGCGGCCTACGAGCAGTACTTC. As protein: CASGGTGAAYEQYF.

The V call is TRBV29-1, the J call TRBJ1-3; a possible D gene is TRBD1 (6 bases). The germline CDR1 and CDR2 sequences are SQVTM and ANQGSEA. This CDR3 is built from 13 residues. Trimming shortened V by 6 bases and J by 3 bases, and 12 bases separated the two germline ends. CDR3 in amino acids: CSVQGQLGNTIYF. DNA of the CDR3: TGCAGCGTCCAAGGACAGCTTGGAAACACCATATATTTT.